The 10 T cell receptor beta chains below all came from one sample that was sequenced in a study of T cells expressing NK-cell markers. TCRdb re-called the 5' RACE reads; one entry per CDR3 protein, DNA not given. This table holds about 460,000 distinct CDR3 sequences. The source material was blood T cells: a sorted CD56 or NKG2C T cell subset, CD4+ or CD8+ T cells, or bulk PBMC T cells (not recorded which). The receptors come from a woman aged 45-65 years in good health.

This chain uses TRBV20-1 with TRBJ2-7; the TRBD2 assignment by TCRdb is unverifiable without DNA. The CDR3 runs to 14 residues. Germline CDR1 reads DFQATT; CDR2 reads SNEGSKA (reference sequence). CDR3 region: CSARDLAGGVGQYF.

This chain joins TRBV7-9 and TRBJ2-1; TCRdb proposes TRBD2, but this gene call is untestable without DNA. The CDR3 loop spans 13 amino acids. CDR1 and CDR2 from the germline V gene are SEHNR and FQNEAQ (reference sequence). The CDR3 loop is CASSLNSGRWQFF.

CDR3 sequence reads: CASNPLGSYNEQFF. This sequence joins TRBV2 and TRBJ2-1; TCRdb indicates TRBD2, and absent DNA this call remains unverified. The germline V gene has CDR1 SNHLY and CDR2 FYNNEI. This CDR3 comprises 14 residues.

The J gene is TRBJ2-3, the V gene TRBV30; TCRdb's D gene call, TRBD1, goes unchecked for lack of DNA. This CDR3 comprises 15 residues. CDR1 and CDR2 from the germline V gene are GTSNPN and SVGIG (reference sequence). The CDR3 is CAWSTGARVSDTQYF.

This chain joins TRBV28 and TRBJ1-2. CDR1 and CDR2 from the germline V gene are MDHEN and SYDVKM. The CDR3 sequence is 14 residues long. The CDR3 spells CASSFSTENYGYTF.

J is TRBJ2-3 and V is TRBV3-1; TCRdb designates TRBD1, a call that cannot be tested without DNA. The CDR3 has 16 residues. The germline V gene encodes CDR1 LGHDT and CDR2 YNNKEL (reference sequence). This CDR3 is CASSPGSLVGADTQYF.

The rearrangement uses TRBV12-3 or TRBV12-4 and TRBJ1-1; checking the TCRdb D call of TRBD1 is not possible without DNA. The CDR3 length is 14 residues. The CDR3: CASRQGTALSEAFF.

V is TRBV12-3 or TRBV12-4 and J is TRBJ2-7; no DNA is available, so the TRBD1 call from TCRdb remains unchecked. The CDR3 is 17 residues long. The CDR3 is CASSFWGTGTGTYEQYF.

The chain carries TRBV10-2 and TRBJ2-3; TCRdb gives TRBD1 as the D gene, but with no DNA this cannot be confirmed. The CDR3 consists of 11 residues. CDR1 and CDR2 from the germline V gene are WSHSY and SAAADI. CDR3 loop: CASTGQGPQYF.

CDR3 sequence: CATSSAPTGQETQYF. The chain is built from TRBV15 and TRBJ2-5; TCRdb reports TRBD1, a call that lacks DNA to check it against. CDR1 LNHNV and CDR2 YYDKDF come from the germline V gene (reference sequence). There are 15 residues in the CDR3.